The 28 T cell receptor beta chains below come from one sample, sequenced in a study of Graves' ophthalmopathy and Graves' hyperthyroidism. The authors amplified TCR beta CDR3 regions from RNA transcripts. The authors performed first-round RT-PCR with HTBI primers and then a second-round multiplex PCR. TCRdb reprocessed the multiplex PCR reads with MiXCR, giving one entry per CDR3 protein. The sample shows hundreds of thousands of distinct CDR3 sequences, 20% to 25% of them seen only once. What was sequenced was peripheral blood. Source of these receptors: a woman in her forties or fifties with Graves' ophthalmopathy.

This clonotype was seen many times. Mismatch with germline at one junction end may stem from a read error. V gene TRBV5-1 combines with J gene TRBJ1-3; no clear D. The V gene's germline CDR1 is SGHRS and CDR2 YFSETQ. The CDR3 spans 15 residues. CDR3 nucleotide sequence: TGTGCCAGCAGTTTGGGCGGAGACTCTGGAAACACCATATATTTT. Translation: CASSLGGDSGNTIYF. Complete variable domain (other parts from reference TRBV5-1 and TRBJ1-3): KAGVTQTPRYLIKTRGQQVTLSCSPISGHRSVSWYQQTPGQGLQFLFEYFSETQRNKGNFPGRFSGRQFSNSRSEMNVSTLELGDSALYLCASSLGGDSGNTIYFGEGSWLTVV.

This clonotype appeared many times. The CDR3 here is CASSLRQGLEQYF. The CDR3 DNA is TGTGCCAGCAGCTTAAGACAGGGGTTAGAGCAGTACTTC. The rearrangement links TRBV11-2 to TRBJ2-7; 8 positions match TRBD1. Germline V gives CDR1 SGHAT, CDR2 FQNNGV. The CDR3 sequence is 13 residues long. V dropped 2 bases and J dropped 7; count of bases not matched to a gene: 4.

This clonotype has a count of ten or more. The DNA for the CDR3 is TGTGCCAGCAGCTTGTGGGAGAACACTGAAGCTTTCTTT. Its protein product is CASSLWENTEAFF. V and J are TRBV7-3 and TRBJ1-1, with D uncertain. This CDR3 contains 13 residues. The V gene lost 3 bases and the J gene lost 1 base, with 6 bases spanning the gap. In germline, CDR1 is SGHTA, CDR2 FQGTGA.

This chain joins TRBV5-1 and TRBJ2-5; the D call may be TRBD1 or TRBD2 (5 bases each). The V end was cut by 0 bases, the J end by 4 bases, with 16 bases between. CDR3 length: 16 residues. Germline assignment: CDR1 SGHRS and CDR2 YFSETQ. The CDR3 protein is CASSLAPASGTETQYF. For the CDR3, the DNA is TGCGCCAGCAGCTTGGCACCAGCAAGTGGGACAGAGACCCAGTACTTC.

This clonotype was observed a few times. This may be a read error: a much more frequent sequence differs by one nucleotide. The CDR3 region has the DNA TGTGCCAGCAGTCCCCCGAGGTCAGGTTCCGGGGAGCTGTTGTTT. Protein: CASSPPRSGSGELLF. The rearrangement uses TRBV12-3 or TRBV12-4 and TRBJ2-2, with D tentatively TRBD2 (5 bases). CDR3 size: 15 residues.

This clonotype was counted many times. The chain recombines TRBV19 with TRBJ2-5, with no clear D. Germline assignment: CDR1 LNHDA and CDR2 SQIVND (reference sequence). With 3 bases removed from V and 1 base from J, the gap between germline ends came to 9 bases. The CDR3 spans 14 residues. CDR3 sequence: CASSMEGFQETQYF. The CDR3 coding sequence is TGTGCCAGTAGTATGGAAGGGTTCCAAGAGACCCAGTACTTC.

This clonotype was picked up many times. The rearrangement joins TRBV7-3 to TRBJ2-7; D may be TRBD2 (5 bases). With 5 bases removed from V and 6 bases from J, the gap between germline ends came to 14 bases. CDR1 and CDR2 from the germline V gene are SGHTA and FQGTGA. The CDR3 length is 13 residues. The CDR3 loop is CASSTNAGGEQYF. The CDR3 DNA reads TGTGCCAGCAGCACAAACGCTGGAGGCGAGCAGTACTTC.

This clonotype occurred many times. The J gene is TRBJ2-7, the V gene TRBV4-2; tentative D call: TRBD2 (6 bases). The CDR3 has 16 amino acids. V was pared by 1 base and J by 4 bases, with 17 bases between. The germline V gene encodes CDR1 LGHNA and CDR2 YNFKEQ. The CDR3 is CASSQGAQKGGYEQYF. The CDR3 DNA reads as TGTGCCAGCAGCCAAGGGGCCCAAAAGGGAGGATACGAGCAGTACTTC.

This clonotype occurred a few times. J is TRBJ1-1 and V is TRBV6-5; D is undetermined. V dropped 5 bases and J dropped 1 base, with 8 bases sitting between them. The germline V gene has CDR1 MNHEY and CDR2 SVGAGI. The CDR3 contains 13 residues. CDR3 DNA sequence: TGTGCCAGCAGTACTAGACGGAACACTGAAGCTTTCTTT. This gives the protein CASSTRRNTEAFF.

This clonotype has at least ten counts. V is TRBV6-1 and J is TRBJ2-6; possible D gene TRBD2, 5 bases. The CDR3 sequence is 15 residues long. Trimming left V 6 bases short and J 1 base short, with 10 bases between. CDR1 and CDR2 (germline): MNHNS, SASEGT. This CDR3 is CASSRRDSGANVLTF. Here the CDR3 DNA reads TGTGCCAGCAGCAGACGGGATTCTGGGGCCAACGTCCTGACTTTC.

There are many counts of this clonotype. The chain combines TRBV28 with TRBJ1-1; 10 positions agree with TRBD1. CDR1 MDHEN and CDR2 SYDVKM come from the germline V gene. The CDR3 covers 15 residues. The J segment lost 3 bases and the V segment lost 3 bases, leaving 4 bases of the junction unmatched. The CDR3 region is CASSFRDRGYTEAFF. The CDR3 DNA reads TGTGCCAGCAGTTTCCGGGACAGGGGTTACACTGAAGCTTTCTTT.

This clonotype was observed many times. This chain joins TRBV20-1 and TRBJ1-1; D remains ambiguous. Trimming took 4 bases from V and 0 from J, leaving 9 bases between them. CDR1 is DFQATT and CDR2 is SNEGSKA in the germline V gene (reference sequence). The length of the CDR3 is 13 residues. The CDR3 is CSANKAVNTEAFF. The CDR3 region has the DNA TGCAGTGCTAATAAAGCAGTGAACACTGAAGCTTTCTTT.

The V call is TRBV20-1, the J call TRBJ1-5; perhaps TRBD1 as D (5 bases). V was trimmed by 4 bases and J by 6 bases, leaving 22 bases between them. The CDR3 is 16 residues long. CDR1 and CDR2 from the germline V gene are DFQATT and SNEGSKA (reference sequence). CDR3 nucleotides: TGCAGTGCTACAAGCGGGGGGGGAATTTATGGTCAGCCCCAGCATTTT. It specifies CSATSGGGIYGQPQHF.

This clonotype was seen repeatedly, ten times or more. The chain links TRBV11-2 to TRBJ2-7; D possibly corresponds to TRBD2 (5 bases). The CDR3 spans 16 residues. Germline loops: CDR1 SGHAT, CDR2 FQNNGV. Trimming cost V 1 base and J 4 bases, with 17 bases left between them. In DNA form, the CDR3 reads TGTGCCAGCAGCTTAGGTCCAGGAGGTGGTATATACGAGCAGTACTTC. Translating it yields CASSLGPGGGIYEQYF.

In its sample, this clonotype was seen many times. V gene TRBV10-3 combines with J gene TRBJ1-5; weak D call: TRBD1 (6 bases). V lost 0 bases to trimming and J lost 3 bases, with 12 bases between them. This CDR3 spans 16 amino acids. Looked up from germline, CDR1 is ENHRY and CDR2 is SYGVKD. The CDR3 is CAISESTQGFNQPQHF. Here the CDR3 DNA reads TGTGCCATCAGTGAGTCGACTCAGGGGTTCAATCAGCCCCAGCATTTT.

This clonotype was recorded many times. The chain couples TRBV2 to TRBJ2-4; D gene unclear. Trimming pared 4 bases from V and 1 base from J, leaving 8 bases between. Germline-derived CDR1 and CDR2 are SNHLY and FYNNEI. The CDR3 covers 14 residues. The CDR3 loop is CASSVQGAKNIQYF. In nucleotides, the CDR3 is TGTGCCAGCAGTGTGCAAGGGGCCAAAAACATTCAGTACTTC.

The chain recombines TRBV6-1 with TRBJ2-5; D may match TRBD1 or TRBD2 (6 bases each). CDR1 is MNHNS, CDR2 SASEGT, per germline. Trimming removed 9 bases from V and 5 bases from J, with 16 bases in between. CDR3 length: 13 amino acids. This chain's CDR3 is CASMGGGRETQYF. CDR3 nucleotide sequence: TGTGCCAGTATGGGGGGCGGACGGGAGACCCAGTACTTC.

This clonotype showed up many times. The CDR3 sequence: CASSQEDRGGNTIYF. In DNA, the CDR3 is TGCGCCAGCAGCCAAGAGGACAGGGGAGGAAACACCATATATTTT. This rearrangement joins TRBV4-1 to TRBJ1-3; TRBD1 aligns across 9 bases. The CDR3 has 15 amino acids. The junction had 1 base not matched to a gene; V was cut back by 0 bases and J by 4 bases. The V gene's germline CDR1 is MGHRA and CDR2 YSYEKL.

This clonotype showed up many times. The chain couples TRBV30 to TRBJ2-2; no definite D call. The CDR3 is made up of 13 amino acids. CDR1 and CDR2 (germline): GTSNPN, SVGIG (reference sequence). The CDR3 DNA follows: TGTGCTTCGAGAGCCTTGAACACCGGGGAGCTGTTTTTT. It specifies CASRALNTGELFF. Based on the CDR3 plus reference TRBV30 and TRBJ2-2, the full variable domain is SQTIHQWPATLVQPVGSPLSLECTVEGTSNPNLYWYRQAAGRGLQLLFYSVGIGQISSEVPQNLSASRPQDRQFILSSKKLLLSDSGFYLCASRALNTGELFFGEGSRLTVL.

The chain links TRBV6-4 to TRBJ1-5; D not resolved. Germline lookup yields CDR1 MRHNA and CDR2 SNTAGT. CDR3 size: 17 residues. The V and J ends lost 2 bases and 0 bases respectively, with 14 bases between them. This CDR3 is CASSDRLFVYSNQPQHF. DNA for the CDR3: TGTGCCAGCAGTGACCGCCTCTTCGTCTATAGCAATCAGCCCCAGCATTTT.

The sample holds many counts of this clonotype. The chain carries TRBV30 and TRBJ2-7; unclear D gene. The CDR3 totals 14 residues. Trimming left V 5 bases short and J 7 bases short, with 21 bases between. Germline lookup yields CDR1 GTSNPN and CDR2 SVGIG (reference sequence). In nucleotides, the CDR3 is TGTGCCTGGGGCTCGGGTTCTCTGGGGAAAGAGCAGTACTTC. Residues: CAWGSGSLGKEQYF.

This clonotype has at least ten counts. CDR3 in amino acids: CASSEFGETQYF. CDR3 sequence (DNA): TGTGCCAGCAGCGAATTTGGGGAGACCCAGTACTTC. The rearrangement joins TRBV12-3 or TRBV12-4 to TRBJ2-5; D is unclear. The CDR3 consists of 12 residues. V was cut by 6 bases and J by 5 bases, with 10 bases left in between.

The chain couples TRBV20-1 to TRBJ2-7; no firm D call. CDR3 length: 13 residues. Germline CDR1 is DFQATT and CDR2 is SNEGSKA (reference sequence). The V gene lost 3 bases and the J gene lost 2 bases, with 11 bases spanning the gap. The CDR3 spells CSARREPTYEQYF. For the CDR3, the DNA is TGCAGTGCTAGGCGCGAACCGACCTACGAGCAGTACTTC.

CDR3 residues: CASSNLGETQYF. Written as DNA, the CDR3 is TGTGCCAGCAGCAATCTCGGGGAGACCCAGTACTTC. V and J are TRBV7-3 and TRBJ2-5, with unresolved D. CDR3 length: 12 residues. Deletions cut 5 bases from V and 5 bases from J, with 9 bases between. The germline V gene has CDR1 SGHTA and CDR2 FQGTGA.

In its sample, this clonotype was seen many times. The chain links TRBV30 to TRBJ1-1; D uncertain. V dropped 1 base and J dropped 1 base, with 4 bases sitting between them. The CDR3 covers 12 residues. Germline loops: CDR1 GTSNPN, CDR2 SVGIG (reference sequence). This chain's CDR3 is CAWSGWNTEAFF. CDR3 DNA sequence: TGTGCCTGGAGTGGATGGAACACTGAAGCTTTCTTT. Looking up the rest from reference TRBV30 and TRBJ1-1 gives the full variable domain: SQTIHQWPATLVQPVGSPLSLECTVEGTSNPNLYWYRQAAGRGLQLLFYSVGIGQISSEVPQNLSASRPQDRQFILSSKKLLLSDSGFYLCAWSGWNTEAFFGQGTRLTVV.

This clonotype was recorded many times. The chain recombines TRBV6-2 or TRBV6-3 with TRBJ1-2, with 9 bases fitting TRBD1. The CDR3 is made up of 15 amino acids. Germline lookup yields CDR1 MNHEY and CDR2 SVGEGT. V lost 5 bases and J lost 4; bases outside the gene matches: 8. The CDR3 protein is CASSTTGTGSYGYTF. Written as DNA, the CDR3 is TGTGCCAGCAGTACTACCGGGACAGGGAGCTATGGCTACACCTTC.

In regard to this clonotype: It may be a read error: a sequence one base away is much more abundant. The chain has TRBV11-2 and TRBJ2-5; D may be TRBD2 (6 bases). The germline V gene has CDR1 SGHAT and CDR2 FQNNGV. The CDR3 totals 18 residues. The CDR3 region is CACSLSLAGTEGLETQYF. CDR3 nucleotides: TGTGCCTGCAGCTTAAGCCTGGCGGGAACCGAGGGGCTGGAGACCCAGTACTTC.

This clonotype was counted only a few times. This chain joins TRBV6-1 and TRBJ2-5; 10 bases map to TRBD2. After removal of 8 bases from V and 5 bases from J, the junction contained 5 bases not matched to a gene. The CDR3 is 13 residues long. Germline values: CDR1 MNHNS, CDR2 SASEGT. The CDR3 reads CASGGLASETQYF. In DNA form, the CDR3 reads TGTGCCAGCGGGGGACTAGCGTCGGAGACCCAGTACTTC.